This T cell receptor beta chain was sequenced for a study of cytomegalovirus exposure and HLA in healthy donors (dated by TCRdb to the late 2010s). In terms of the full investigation: According to an earlier analysis of a few hundred of the donors, some 170 million T cells yielded 117 million unique TCR beta sequences and more than 250 Gb of sequence data. Donor age, sex, ethnicity and CMV serostatus were collected together with the repertoire data. The study aimed to test whether cataloging public T cell receptors could reveal signatures of past pathogen exposure. In the later analysis, no new phenotypic data were used to find candidate immune exposures; instead, reliance was placed on TCR beta sequences and their occurrence across donors. A later genetic analysis took genome-wide SNP genotypes for about three fifths of the roughly 700 donors and used that subset as a discovery cohort. An earlier analysis of more than 450 of the donors used high-throughput TCR beta sequencing to judge whether each TCR beta V gene segment behaved as functional or pseudogenic. All discovery cohort repertoires had been generated on a single sequencing platform. The study combined high-throughput TCR immunosequencing, statistical association of individual TCRs with disease status, and machine learning to predict cytomegalovirus infection status. The number of typed donors differed by locus: roughly 629-640 for A, B, C, DRB1 and DQB1; 500 to 550 for DQA1; around 610 for DPA1; and roughly 450 for DPB1. Along with the approximately 650-subject first cohort, a separate validation cohort of about 110 different subjects was used. A later analysis re-analyzed previously published TCR beta repertoires from 550 to 700 donors and added high-resolution HLA genotyping to study TCR occurrence patterns. Among roughly 400 genotyped donors of the cohort, an average of roughly 230,000 unique TCR beta nucleotide sequences was sequenced per donor, of which approximately 19% were non-productive. Using immunosequencing, the study profiled T cell repertoires from 666 subjects and related those repertoires to cytomegalovirus serostatus. HLA typing included class I and class II loci at four-digit resolution. Among the roughly 410 genotyped donors, around 81% belonged to the genetic ancestry cluster associated with self-reported Caucasian donors. Approximately 330 gigabases of sequencing data and roughly 81 million unique TCR sequences made up an early release that covered 500 to 700 HLA-typed donors. Because of strong linkage in the cohort, five DR-DQ haplotypes were treated as single units for association and clustering.

Libraries were built with the immunoSEQ multiplex PCR assay. The multiplex PCR relied on a mix of 60 forward primers for TCR Vbeta segments and 13 reverse primers for TCR Jbeta segments. A multiplex PCR assay on genomic DNA amplified the CDR3 region of rearranged TCR beta genes. On the Illumina HiSeq System, the amplified TCR beta libraries were sequenced as 87-base-pair reads. In the original analysis: In a later analysis, around 80 million unique TCR beta chains were counted across the 500 to 850 repertoires, and roughly 10 million of these chains were shared by at least two donors. A nearest-neighbor algorithm error-corrected the raw reads and collapsed the reads into unique sequences, merging closely related sequences to remove PCR and sequencing errors. V, D and J gene segments were assigned by aligning CDR3 sequences to IMGT reference sequences. For a sequence to be retained, a match of at least six nucleotides to both a V gene segment and a J gene segment was required. Rearrangements were called productive when the CDR3 lacked stop codons and stayed in frame with V and J; all others were non-productive. CDR3 was defined according to IMGT convention as the region running from the second conserved V-encoded cysteine to the conserved J-encoded phenylalanine. The earlier analysis of fewer than 700 of the donors excluded sequences that lacked an unambiguous match to a single V gene segment. An earlier analysis of 500 to 600 of the donors classified V segments as functional when productive rearrangements were above 56.7% and as segregating when the standard deviation between donors was above 5%. To diagnose cytomegalovirus status from the catalog of TCR beta chain sequences, a statistical classification framework was built. A later analysis assigned V and J genes by comparing TCR nucleotide sequences with IMGT/GENE-DB human TR gene sequences. The TCRdist pipeline was used in a later analysis to assign CDR3 sequences and most-parsimonious VDJ recombination scenarios. In a later analysis, each TCR beta chain was defined by its CDR3 amino acid sequence together with its V-gene family, and reads without a unique V-gene family were excluded. As a way to deal with suspected cross-contamination and a sequencing artifact, a later analysis dropped hundreds of nucleotide sequences that were highly shared and had low generation probability. In a later analysis, a clonal expansion index was calculated for each public chain from normalized within-repertoire ranks of inferred template counts. In a later analysis, generation probabilities were computed using a VDJ recombination model fitted to out-of-frame rearrangements, and the results were checked against IGoR. In a later analysis, hypergeometric tests were used to score TCR-TCR, TCR-HLA and TCR-CMV co-occurrence, with a repertoire-size bias correction applied to TCR pairs. A later analysis estimated false discovery rates by permuting HLA or CMV assignments 20 times. In a later analysis, co-occurring TCRs were grouped using DBSCAN, with TCRdist sequence similarity added in when clustering inside HLA-allele-positive subsets. For co-occurrence clustering, repertoires with fewer than 30,000 or more than 120,000 public chains were excluded, along with roughly 5 repertoires with anomalous nucleotide sharing. The immuneACCESS repertoire file appears here via TCRdb, limited to in-frame rearrangements. These files lack a portion of the clones; in checked studies, under half of the deficit traces to unresolved V genes, and the cause of the others is not known. Clonal size and the V and J genes are those of that table, whereas D and trimming came from the DNA. The sample table contains more than 200,000 clones; only one count was recorded for roughly 83% of them. Over 1.1% of the sample lies in the top ten.

Study-wide conclusions, independent of this receptor: At a false discovery rate of 0.05, a later analysis linked around 15,000 TCR beta sequences to specific HLA alleles. A later analysis found that HLA-associated TCR beta chains were more clonally expanded and had lower generation probabilities than equally common non-associated chains. The 87-base-pair reads could not distinguish some IMGT-functional V segments, including TRBV6-2 and TRBV6-3, so those segments were excluded. Assigning TCR associations to individual alleles was difficult when HLA alleles, especially DR and DQ, strongly co-occurred. Immune exposure information for the cohort was limited to CMV serostatus. In a later analysis, several top co-occurrence clusters were reported to appear linked to parvovirus B19, influenza, CMV and Epstein-Barr virus. The classifier was reported to diagnose cytomegalovirus status with high specificity and sensitivity in both the original cohort and the validation cohort. Broadly in line with IMGT annotations, most TCR beta V segments showed up in productive rearrangements about 87% or about 30% of the time in an earlier analysis of under 700 of the donors. While some public TCRs were present in many individuals, most TCR sequences turned up only very rarely across donors. An association between a missense DCLRE1C variant and V-gene and J-gene trimming of TCR beta chains was found in a later genetic analysis and replicated in an independent cohort. Compared with the approximately 720-donor mean, donors in an Asian-associated ancestry cluster had fewer N-insertions in productive TCRs, according to a later genetic analysis. A cluster of highly shared sequence variants was judged likely to be a technical artifact of the sequencing pipeline. Because some donors lacked HLA typing at each locus, the association tests relied only on the typed subset. A total of some 180 TCR beta chains were listed by the study as associated with cytomegalovirus. A few of the identified cytomegalovirus-associated TCR beta chains were confirmed in vitro to be specific for cytomegalovirus antigens. A later analysis found that TCR association rates varied across HLA loci, with DRB1 alleles showing the most associated TCRs and HLA-C alleles the fewest. The cohort was sequenced for TCR beta chains only, and without alpha or paired-chain data the features that could be detected were limited. A further reported finding was that TCR beta sequences accurately predicted the HLA-A and HLA-B alleles for most subjects in the first cohort. According to the authors, the approach could potentially be generalized to other disease states and immunological phenotypes. Linkage disequilibrium might explain the correlated functional status among segregating V segments, but an unknown experimental factor could not be ruled out. A later analysis found that most CMV-associated TCR beta chains appeared HLA-restricted, with HLA associations seemingly driven largely by CMV exposure. Seventeen rarely observed V segments, including chromosome 9 orphons, were excluded from the earlier analysis of several hundred of the donors because counts were too low. Roughly uniform sequencing depth across donors was assumed in presence/absence analyses, although this assumption may not hold.

Measured from the cysteine to the phenylalanine, the CDR3 is 12 residues long. Only CDR3 DNA remains: 36 bases, in frame from the first base. The germline V gene gives CDR1 as SGDLS and CDR2 as YYNGEE. Between the V and J ends, shortened by 4 bases and 8 bases respectively, the junction contains 12 bases. The cohort was made up of around 720 healthy bone marrow donors. All cohort members were sampled while nominally healthy, although unrecorded immune exposures were likely present. The donor was CMV seronegative and was included in the group of under 450 seronegative cohort members. A peripheral blood sample was provided by each donor, and peripheral blood mononuclear cells were used for TCR beta sequencing. Genomic DNA was extracted from the blood cell samples with the Qiagen DNeasy Blood Extraction Kit. This clone was seen only a few times. This clone's antigen is unknown. No per-base quality is available; no much larger clone lies one base away.

The clonotype was recovered from a girl aged 10-17 years in good health and CMV-seronegative. The rearranged chain carries TRBV9 and TRBJ1-2; the D gene cannot be named for sure. The sequenced sample consisted of PBMCs. The CDR3 has the sequence CASSRGGQGYTF. The base sequence is TGTGCCAGCAGCCGGGGTGGGCAGGGCTACACCTTC.